The 4 T cell receptor beta chains below all came from one sample that was sequenced in a study of blood T cells in healthy people across ages. Primers used in a second PCR of roughly 6 to 11 cycles were a sample-barcoded 5' primer and a J-beta primer mix. TCRdb analysed the 5' RACE reads with MiXCR anew, one entry per CDR3 protein. The table shows hundreds of thousands of distinct CDR3 sequences, with about 43% occurring only once. The material sequenced was blood. The source is an older man in good health.

This clonotype was seen ten or more times. V and J are TRBV9 and TRBJ2-5, with D perhaps TRBD1 (5 bases). Germline V gene sequence: CDR1 SGDLS, CDR2 YYNGEE. Trimming pared 2 bases from V and 5 bases from J, leaving 13 bases between. The CDR3 loop spans 14 amino acids. The CDR3 region has the DNA TGTGCCAGCAGCGTCCAGGGAAAGCACGAGACCCAGTACTTC. Translating gives CASSVQGKHETQYF.

The CDR3 region is CASSRQSKQFF. DNA for the CDR3: TGTGCCAGTAGTAGGCAGTCCAAGCAGTTCTTC. The chain recombines TRBV19 with TRBJ2-1; D is ambiguous. V was shortened by 4 bases and J by 11 bases, with 9 bases between the two germline ends. This CDR3 contains 11 residues. Germline CDR1 and CDR2: LNHDA and SQIVND (reference sequence). Combining the CDR3 with reference TRBV19 and TRBJ2-1 gives the whole variable domain DGGITQSPKYLFRKEGQNVTLSCEQNLNHDAMYWYRQDPGQGLRLIYYSQIVNDFQKGDIAEGYSVSREKKESFPLTVTSAQKNPTAFYLCASSRQSKQFFGPGTRLTVL.

The chain employs TRBV7-9 and TRBJ2-7; 8 bases are a match to TRBD1. CDR1 SEHNR and CDR2 FQNEAQ come from the germline V gene (reference sequence). V trimming: 5 bases; J trimming: 5 bases; junction bases outside the gene matches: 8. There are 14 residues in the CDR3. The CDR3 DNA reads as TGTGCCAGCAGCCCGTCGACAGGGGAACACGAGCAGTACTTC. Translated: CASSPSTGEHEQYF.

This clonotype was detected many times. An end of the junction does not agree with germline; a read error may underlie this. CDR3 in DNA: TGTGCCAGCAGCCAAGTGGGCTATGGCTACACCTTC. Its protein is CASSQVGYGYTF. This rearrangement joins TRBV4-3 to TRBJ1-2; no reliable D call. The germline V gene encodes CDR1 LGHNA and CDR2 YSLEER. The CDR3 covers 12 residues.